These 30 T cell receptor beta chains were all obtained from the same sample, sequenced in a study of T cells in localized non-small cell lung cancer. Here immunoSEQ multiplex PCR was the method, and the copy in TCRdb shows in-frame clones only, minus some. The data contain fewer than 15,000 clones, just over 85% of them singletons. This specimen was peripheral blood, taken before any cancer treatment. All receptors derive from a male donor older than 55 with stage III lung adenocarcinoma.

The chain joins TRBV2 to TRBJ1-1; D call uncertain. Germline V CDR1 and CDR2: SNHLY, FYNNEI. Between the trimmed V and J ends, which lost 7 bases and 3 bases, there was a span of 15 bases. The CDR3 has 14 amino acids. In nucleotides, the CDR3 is TGTGCCAGCAAAACAAGCGGTCCTGACACTGAAGCTTTCTTT. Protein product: CASKTSGPDTEAFF.

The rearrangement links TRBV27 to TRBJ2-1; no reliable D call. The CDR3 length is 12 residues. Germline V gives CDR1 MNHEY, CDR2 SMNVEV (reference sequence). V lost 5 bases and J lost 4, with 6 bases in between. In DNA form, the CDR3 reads TGTGCCAGCAGTCGGGCTTACAATGAGCAGTTCTTC. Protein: CASSRAYNEQFF.

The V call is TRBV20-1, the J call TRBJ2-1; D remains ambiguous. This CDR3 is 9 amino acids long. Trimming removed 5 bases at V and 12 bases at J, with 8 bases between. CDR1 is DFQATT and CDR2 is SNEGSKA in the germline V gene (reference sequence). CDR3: CSAASGQFF. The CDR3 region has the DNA TGCAGTGCTGCCTCTGGGCAGTTCTTC.

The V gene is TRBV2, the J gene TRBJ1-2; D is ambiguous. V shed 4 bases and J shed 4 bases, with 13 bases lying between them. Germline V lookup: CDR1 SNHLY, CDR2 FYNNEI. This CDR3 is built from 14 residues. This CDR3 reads CASSVPGSSYGYTF. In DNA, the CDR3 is TGTGCCAGCAGTGTTCCGGGCAGCTCCTATGGCTACACCTTC.

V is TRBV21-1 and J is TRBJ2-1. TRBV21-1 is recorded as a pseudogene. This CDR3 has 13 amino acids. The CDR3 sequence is CASSKEKNNEQFF. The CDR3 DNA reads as TGTGCCAGCAGCAAAGAAAAGAACAATGAGCAGTTCTTC.

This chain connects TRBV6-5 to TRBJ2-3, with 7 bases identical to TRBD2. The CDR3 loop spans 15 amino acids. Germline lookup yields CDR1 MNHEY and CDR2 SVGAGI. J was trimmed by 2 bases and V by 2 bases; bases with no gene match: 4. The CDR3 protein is CASSYQGLDTDTQYF. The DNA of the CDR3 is TGTGCCAGCAGTTACCAAGGACTAGACACAGATACGCAGTATTTT.

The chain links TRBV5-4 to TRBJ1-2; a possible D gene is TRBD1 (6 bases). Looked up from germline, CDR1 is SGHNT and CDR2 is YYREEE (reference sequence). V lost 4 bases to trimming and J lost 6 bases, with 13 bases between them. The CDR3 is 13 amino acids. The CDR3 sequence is CASSTSHRDGYTF. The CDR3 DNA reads TGTGCCAGCAGCACATCGCACAGGGATGGCTACACCTTC.

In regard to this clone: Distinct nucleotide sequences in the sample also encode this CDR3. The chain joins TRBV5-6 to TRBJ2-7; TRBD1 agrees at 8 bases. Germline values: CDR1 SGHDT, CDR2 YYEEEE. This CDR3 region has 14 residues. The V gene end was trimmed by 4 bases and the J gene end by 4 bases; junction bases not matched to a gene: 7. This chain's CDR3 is CASSRGQGRYEQYF. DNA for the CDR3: TGTGCCAGCAGCAGAGGACAGGGAAGGTACGAGCAGTACTTC.

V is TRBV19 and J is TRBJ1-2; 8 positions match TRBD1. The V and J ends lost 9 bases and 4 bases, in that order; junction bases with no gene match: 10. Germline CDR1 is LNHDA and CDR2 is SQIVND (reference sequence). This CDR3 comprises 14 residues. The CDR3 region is CASSLRTGLYGYTF. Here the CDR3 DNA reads TGTGCCAGCTCTCTTAGGACAGGGCTCTATGGCTACACCTTC.

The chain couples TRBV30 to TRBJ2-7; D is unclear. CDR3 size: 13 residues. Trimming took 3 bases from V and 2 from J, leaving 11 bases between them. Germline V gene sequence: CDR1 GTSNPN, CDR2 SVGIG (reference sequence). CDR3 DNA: TGTGCCTGGAGCACTAAAACAACCTACGAGCAGTACTTC. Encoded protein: CAWSTKTTYEQYF.

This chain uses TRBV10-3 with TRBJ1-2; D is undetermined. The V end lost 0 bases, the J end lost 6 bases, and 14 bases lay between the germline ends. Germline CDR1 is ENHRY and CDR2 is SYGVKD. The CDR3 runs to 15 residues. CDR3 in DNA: TGTGCCATCAGTGAGTCTCCCTCGCAAGGGCATGGCTACACCTTC. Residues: CAISESPSQGHGYTF.

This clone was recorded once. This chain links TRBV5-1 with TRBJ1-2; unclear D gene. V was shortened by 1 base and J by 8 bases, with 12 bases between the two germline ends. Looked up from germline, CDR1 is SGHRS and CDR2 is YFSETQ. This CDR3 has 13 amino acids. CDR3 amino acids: CASSLQNSEGYTF. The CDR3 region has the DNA TGCGCCAGCAGCTTGCAGAACAGTGAGGGCTACACCTTC.

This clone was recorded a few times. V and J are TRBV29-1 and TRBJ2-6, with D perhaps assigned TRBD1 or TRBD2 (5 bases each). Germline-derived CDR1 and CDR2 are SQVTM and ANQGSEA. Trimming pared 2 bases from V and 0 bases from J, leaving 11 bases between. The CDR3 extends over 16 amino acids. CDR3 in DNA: TGCAGCGTTGAAAGGGACGTAGACTCTGGGGCCAACGTCCTGACTTTC. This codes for CSVERDVDSGANVLTF.

CDR3 sequence (DNA): TGTGCCAGCTTGAGGGGCGCGGCTGACTACACCTTC. It yields the protein CASLRGAADYTF. The rearrangement joins TRBV6-6 to TRBJ1-2; TRBD1 might be the D (5 bases). With 8 bases removed from V and 10 bases from J, the gap between germline ends came to 17 bases. This CDR3 has 12 amino acids. Germline CDR1 is MNHNY and CDR2 is SVGAGI (reference sequence).

CDR3 in DNA: TGTGCCACCGGGCCGGGAGCGGCCGGAAACACCATATATTTT. Its protein product is CATGPGAAGNTIYF. The chain joins TRBV11-2 to TRBJ1-3; D remains unclear. V gave up 10 bases and J gave up 4 bases, with 17 bases separating them. This CDR3 has 14 amino acids. From germline, CDR1 is SGHAT and CDR2 FQNNGV.

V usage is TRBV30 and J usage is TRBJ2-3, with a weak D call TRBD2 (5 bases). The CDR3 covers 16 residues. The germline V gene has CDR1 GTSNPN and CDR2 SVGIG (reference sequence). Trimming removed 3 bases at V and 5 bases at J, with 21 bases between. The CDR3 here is CAWRYGGGEDGDTQYF. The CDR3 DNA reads TGTGCCTGGAGATACGGAGGAGGCGAGGACGGAGATACGCAGTATTTT. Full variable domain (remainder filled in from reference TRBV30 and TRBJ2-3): SQTIHQWPATLVQPVGSPLSLECTVEGTSNPNLYWYRQAAGRGLQLLFYSVGIGQISSEVPQNLSASRPQDRQFILSSKKLLLSDSGFYLCAWRYGGGEDGDTQYFGPGTRLTVL.

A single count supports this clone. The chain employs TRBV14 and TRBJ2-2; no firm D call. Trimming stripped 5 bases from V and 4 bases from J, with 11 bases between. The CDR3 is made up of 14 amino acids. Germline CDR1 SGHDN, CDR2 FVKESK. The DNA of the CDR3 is TGTGCCAGCAGCTTACGGCTCGGCACCGGGGAGCTGTTTTTT. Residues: CASSLRLGTGELFF.

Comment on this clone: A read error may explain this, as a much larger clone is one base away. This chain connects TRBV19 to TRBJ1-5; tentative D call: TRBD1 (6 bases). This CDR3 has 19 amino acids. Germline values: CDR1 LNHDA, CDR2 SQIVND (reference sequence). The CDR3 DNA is TGTCCCAGTAGTTGGGGGCATAAGGGGGGCGGGTTGGGCAATCAGCCCCAGCATTTT. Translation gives CPSSWGHKGGGLGNQPQHF.

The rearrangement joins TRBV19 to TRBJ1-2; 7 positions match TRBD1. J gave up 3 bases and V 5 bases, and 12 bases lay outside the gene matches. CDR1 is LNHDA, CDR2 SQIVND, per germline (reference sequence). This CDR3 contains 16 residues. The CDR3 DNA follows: TGTGCCAGTAGTCGCGCAGGGGGAGGGACGCACTATGGCTACACCTTC. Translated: CASSRAGGGTHYGYTF.

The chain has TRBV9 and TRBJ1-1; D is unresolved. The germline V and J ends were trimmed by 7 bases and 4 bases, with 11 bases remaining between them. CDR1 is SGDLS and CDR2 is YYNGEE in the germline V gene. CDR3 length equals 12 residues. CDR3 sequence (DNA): TGTGCCAGCTCCCCCCGCGGCACTGAAGCTTTCTTT. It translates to CASSPRGTEAFF.

CDR3 protein: CASSPDGFNYGYTF. CDR3 DNA: TGTGCCAGCAGCCCCGACGGTTTTAACTATGGCTACACCTTC. V gene TRBV7-2 combines with J gene TRBJ1-2; no clear D gene. Germline V lookup: CDR1 SGHTA, CDR2 FQGNSA. Trimming took off 5 bases at V and 1 base at J, with 11 bases between the two ends. CDR3 length: 14 amino acids.

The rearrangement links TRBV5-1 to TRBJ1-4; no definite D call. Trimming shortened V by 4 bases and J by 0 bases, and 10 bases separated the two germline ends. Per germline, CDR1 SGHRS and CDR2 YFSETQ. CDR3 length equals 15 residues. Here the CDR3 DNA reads TGCGCCAGCAGCGGTACATACGCAACTAATGAAAAACTGTTTTTT. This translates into CASSGTYATNEKLFF.

In DNA form, the CDR3 reads TGTGCCAGCTCGGTGGACACCTCGTTCTACAATGAGCAGTTCTTC. It translates to CASSVDTSFYNEQFF. V gene TRBV18 combines with J gene TRBJ2-1; maybe TRBD1 (5 bases). This CDR3 contains 15 residues. Trimming shortened V by 6 bases and J by 3 bases, and 15 bases separated the two germline ends. CDR1 and CDR2 from the germline V gene are KGHSH and LQKENI.

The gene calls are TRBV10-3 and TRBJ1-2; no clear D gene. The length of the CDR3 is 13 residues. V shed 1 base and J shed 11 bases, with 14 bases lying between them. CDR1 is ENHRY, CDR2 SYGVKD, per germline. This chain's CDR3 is CAISEYRREQYTF. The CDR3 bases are TGTGCCATCAGTGAGTATAGGAGGGAACAGTACACCTTC.

In DNA, the CDR3 is TGTGCCAGCAGCGCCCCGATCCGGGGCTATACCCACGAGCAGTACTTC. Translated, it gives CASSAPIRGYTHEQYF. The gene calls are TRBV7-2 and TRBJ2-7; either TRBD1 or TRBD2 may fit D (5 bases each). V lost 5 bases and J 5 bases, leaving 22 bases between the germline ends. Germline CDR1 reads SGHTA; CDR2 reads FQGNSA. The CDR3 runs to 16 residues.

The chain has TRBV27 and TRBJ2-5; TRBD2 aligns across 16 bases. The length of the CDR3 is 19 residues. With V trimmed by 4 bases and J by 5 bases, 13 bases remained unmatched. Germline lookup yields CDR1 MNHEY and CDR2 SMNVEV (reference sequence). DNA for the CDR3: TGTGCCAGCAGTTCGTCCGGGACTAGCGGGAGGGCCCCCAGGGAGACCCAGTACTTC. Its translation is CASSSSGTSGRAPRETQYF.

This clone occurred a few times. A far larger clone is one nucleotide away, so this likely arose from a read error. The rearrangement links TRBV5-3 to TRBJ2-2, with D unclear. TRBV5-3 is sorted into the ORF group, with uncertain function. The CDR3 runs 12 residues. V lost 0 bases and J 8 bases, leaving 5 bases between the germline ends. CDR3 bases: TGTGCCAGAAGCTTGGGCAGAGGGGAGCTGTTTTTT. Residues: CARSLGRGELFF.

The CDR3 sequence is CASSSPWGGEQFF. The CDR3 DNA reads TGTGCCAGCAGTTCCCCCTGGGGGGGTGAGCAGTTCTTC. The chain combines TRBV6-1 with TRBJ2-1; 7 nucleotides agree with TRBD2. Losses at the gene ends were 5 bases for V and 9 bases for J; bases not matched to a gene: 7. Germline CDR1 MNHNS, CDR2 SASEGT. This CDR3 region has 13 residues.

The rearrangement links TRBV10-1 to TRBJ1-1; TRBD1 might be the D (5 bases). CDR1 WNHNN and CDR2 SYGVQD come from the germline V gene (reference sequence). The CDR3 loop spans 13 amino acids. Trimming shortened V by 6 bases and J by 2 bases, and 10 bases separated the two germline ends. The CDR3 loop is CASSSDKNTEAFF. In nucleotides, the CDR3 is TGCGCCAGCAGCTCGGACAAAAACACTGAAGCTTTCTTT.

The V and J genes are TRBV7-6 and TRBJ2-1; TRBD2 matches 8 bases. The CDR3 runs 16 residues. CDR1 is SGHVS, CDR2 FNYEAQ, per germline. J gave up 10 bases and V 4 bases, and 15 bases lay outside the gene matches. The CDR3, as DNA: TGTGCCAGCAGCTATGACCCGGGACTAGGGGGAGCCGAGCAGTTCTTC. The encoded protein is CASSYDPGLGGAEQFF.